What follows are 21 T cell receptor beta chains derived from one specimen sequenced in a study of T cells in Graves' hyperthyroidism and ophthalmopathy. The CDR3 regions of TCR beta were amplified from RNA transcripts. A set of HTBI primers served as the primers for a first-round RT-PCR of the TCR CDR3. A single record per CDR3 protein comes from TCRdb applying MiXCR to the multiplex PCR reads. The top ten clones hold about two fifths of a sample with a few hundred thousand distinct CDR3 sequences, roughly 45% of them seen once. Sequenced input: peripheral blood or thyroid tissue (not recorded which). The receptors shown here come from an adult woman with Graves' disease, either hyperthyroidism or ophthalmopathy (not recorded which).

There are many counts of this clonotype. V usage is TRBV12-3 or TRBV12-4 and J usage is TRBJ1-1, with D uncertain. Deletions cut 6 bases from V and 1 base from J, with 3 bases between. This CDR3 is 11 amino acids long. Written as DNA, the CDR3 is TGTGCCAGCAGAAGGAACACTGAAGCTTTCTTT. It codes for CASRRNTEAFF.

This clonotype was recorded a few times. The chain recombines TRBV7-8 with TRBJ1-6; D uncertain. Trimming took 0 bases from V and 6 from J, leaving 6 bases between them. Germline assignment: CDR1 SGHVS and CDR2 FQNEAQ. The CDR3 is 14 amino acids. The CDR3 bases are TGTGCCAGCAGCTTAGCCGCGGTTAATTCACCCCTCCACTTT. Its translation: CASSLAAVNSPLHF.

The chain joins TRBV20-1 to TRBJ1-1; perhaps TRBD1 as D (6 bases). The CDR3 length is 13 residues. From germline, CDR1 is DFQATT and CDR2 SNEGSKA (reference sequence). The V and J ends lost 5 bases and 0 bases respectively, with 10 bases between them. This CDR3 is CSARGHLNTEAFF. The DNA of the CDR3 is TGCAGTGCTCGGGGACATCTGAACACTGAAGCTTTCTTT.

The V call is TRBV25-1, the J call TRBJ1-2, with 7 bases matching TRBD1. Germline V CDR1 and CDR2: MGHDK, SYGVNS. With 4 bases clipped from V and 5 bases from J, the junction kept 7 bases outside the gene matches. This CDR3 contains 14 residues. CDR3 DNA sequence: TGTGCCAGCAGTGCATCCGACAGGGATTATGGCTACACCTTC. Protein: CASSASDRDYGYTF.

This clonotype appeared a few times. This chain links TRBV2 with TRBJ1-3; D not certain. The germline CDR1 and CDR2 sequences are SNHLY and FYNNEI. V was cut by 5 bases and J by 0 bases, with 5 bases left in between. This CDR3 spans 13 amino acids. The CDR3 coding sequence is TGTGCCAGCAGTCAGGACTCTGGAAACACCATATATTTT. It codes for CASSQDSGNTIYF.

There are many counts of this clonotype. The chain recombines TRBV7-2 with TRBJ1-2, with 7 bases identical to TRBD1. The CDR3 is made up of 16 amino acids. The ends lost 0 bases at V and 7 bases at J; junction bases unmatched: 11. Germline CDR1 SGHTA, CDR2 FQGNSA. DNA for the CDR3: TGTGCCAGCAGCTTAGCGCTAACAGGGGCGAAAAGTGGCTACACCTTC. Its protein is CASSLALTGAKSGYTF. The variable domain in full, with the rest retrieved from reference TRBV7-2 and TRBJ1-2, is GAGVSQSPSNKVTEKGKDVELRCDPISGHTALYWYRQSLGQGLEFLIYFQGNSAPDKSGLPSDRFSAERTGGSVSTLTIQRTQQEDSAVYLCASSLALTGAKSGYTFGSGTRLTVV.

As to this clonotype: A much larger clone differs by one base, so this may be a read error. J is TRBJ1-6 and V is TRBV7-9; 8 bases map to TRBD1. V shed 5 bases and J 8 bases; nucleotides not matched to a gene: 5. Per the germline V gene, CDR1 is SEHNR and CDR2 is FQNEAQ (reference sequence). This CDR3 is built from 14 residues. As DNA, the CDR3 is TGTGCCAGCAGCCACCGGGACAGGTATTCACCCCTCCACTTT. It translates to CASSHRDRYSPLHF.

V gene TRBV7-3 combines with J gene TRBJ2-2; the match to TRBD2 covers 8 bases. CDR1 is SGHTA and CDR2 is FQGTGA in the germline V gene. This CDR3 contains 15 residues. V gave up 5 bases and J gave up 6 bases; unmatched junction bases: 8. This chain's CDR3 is CASSTGTRRAGELFF. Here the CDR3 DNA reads TGTGCCAGCAGCACAGGGACTAGACGGGCCGGGGAGCTGTTTTTT.

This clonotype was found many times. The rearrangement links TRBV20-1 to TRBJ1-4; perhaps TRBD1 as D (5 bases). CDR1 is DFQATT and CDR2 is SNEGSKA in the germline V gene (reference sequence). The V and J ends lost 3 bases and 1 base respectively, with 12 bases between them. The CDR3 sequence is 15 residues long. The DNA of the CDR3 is TGCAGTGCTAGTTCTGGCAGGGTAACTAATGAAAAACTGTTTTTT. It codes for CSASSGRVTNEKLFF.

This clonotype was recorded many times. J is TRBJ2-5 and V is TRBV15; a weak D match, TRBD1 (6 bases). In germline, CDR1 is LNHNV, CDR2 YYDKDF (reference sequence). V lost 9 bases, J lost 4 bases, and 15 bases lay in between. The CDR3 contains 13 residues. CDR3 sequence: CATTGPSGETQYF. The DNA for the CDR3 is TGTGCCACAACAGGGCCCTCGGGAGAGACCCAGTACTTC.

The CDR3 region has the DNA TGTGCCAGCAGCCAGGGACAGGGGTACACAGATACGCAGTATTTT. It translates to CASSQGQGYTDTQYF. The gene calls are TRBV25-1 and TRBJ2-3, with 10 bases matching TRBD1. The CDR3 loop spans 15 amino acids. Unmatched junction bases numbered 5, after V lost 6 bases and J lost 2 bases. Germline CDR1 reads MGHDK; CDR2 reads SYGVNS.

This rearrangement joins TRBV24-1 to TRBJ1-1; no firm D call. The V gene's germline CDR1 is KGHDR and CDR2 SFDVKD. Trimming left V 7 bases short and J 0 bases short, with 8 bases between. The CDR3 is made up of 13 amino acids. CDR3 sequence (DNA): TGTGCCACCAGGATTGGGTTGAACACTGAAGCTTTCTTT. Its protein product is CATRIGLNTEAFF.

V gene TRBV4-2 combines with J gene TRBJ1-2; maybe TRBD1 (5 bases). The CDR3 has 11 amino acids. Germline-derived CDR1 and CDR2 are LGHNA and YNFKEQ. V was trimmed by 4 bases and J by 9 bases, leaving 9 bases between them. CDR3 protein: CASSRGGSYTF. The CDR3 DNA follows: TGTGCCAGCAGCCGGGGCGGGAGCTACACCTTC.

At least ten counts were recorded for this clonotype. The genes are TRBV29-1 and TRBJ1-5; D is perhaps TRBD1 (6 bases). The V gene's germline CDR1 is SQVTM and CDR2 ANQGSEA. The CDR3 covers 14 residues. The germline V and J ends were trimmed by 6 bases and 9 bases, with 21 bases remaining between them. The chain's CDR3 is CSVSTAGGSGPQHF. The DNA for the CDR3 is TGCAGCGTCTCAACGGCGGGGGGCTCGGGGCCCCAGCATTTT.

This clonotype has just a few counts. The CDR3 bases are TGTGCCATCAGGGGGACAGGCCCAAGCTCTGGAAACACCATATATTTT. It is translated as CAIRGTGPSSGNTIYF. V and J are TRBV10-3 and TRBJ1-3; 8 nucleotides match TRBD1. The trim removed 6 bases at V and 0 bases at J, leaving 7 bases unmatched. The length of the CDR3 is 16 residues. In germline, CDR1 is ENHRY, CDR2 SYGVKD.

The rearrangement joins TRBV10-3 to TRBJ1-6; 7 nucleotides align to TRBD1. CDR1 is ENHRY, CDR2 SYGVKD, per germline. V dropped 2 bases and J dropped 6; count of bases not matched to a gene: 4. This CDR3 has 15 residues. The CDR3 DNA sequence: TGTGCCATCAGTGAGAACAGGGGACGTAATTCACCCCTCCACTTT. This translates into CAISENRGRNSPLHF.

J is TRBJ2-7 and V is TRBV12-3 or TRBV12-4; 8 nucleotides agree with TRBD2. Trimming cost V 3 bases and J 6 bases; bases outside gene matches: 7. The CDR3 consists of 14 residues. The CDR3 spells CASSFAGRASEQYF. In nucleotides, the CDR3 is TGTGCCAGCAGTTTTGCCGGGAGGGCATCCGAGCAGTACTTC.

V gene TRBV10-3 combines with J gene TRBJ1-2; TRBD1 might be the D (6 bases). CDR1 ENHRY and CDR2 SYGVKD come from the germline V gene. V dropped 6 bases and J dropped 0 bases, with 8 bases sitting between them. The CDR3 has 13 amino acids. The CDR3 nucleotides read TGTGCCATCAGGGACAGCGCTAACTATGGCTACACCTTC. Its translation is CAIRDSANYGYTF.

The CDR3 DNA reads TGTGCCAGCAGCTCCTCCGTCGGGGGCCGTGACTATGGCTACACCTTC. Translating gives CASSSSVGGRDYGYTF. The chain carries TRBV7-2 and TRBJ1-2, with D possibly TRBD1 on 6 matching bases. Germline loops: CDR1 SGHTA, CDR2 FQGNSA. Trimming took 4 bases from V and 3 from J, leaving 18 bases between them. This CDR3 region has 16 residues.

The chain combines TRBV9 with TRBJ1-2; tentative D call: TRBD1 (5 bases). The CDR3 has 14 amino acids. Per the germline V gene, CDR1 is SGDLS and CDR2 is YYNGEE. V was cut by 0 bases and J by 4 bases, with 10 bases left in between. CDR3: CASSVGGTVYGYTF. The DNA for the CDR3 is TGTGCCAGCAGCGTAGGGGGGACGGTCTATGGCTACACCTTC.

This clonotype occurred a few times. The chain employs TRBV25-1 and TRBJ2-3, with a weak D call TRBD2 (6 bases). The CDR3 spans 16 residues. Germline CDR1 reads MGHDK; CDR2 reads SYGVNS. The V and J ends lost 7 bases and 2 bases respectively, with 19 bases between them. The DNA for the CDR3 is TGTGCCAGCACCACGGGACTCCTAGACAACACAGATACGCAGTATTTT. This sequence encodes CASTTGLLDNTDTQYF.